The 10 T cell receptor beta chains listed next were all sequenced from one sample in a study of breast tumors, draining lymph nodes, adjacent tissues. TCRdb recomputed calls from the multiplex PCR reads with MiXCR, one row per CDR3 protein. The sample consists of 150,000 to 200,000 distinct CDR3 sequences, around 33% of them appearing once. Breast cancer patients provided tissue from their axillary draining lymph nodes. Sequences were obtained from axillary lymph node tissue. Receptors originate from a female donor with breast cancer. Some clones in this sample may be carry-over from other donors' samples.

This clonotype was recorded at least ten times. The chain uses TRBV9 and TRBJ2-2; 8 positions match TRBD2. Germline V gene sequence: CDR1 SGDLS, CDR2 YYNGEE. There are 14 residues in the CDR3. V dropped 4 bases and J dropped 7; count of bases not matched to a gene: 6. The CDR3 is CASSPRTSGGELFF. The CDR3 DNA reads TGTGCCAGCAGCCCCCGTACTAGCGGCGGGGAGCTGTTTTTT.

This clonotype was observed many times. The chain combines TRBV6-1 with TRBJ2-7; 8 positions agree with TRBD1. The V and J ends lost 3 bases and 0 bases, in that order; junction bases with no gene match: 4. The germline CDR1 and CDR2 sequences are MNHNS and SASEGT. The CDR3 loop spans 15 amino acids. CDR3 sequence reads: CASSDRTGSSYEQYF. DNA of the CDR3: TGTGCCAGCAGTGACCGGACAGGGAGCTCCTACGAGCAGTACTTC.

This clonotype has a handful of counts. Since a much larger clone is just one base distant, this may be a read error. CDR3: CASSFRATATQYF. The CDR3 DNA follows: TGTGCCAGCAGCTTCAGGGCGACAGCTACGCAGTATTTT. V and J are TRBV11-3 and TRBJ2-3, with D possibly being TRBD1 (5 bases). CDR3 length: 13 residues. Germline values: CDR1 SGHNT, CDR2 YENEEA.

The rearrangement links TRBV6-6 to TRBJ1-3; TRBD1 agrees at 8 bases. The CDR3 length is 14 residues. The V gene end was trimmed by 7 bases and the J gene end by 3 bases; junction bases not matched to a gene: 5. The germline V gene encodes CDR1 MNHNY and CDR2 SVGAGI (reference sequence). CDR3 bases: TGTGCCAGCAAGGCAGGGGGCGTTGGAAACACCATATATTTT. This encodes CASKAGGVGNTIYF.

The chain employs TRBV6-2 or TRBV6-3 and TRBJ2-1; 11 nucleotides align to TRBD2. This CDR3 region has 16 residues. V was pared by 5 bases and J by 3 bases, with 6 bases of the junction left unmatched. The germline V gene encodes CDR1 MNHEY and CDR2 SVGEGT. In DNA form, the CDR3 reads TGTGCCAGCAGTCCCGGGACTAGCGGAGTCTACAATGAGCAGTTCTTC. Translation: CASSPGTSGVYNEQFF.

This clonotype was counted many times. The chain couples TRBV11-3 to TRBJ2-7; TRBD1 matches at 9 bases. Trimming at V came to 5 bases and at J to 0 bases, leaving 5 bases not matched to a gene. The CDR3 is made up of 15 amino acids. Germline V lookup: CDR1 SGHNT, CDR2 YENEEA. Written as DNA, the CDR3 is TGTGCCAGCAGCCTGCGGACAGGGGCCTCCTACGAGCAGTACTTC. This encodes CASSLRTGASYEQYF.

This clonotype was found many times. The DNA for the CDR3 is TGCAGCGTTGAAGTCAGGGATGGCTACACCTTC. Translation: CSVEVRDGYTF. The chain links TRBV29-1 to TRBJ1-2, with D possibly being TRBD1 (5 bases). CDR1 is SQVTM, CDR2 ANQGSEA, per germline. CDR3 length: 11 amino acids. Trimming shortened V by 1 base and J by 6 bases, and 6 bases separated the two germline ends.

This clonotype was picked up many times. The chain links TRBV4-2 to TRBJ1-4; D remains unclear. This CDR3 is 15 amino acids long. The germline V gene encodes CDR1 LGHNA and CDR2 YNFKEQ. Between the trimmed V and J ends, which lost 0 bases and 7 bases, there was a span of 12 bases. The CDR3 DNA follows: TGTGCCAGCAGCCAAGAGGTCCCAGTTCCTGAAAAACTGTTTTTT. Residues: CASSQEVPVPEKLFF.

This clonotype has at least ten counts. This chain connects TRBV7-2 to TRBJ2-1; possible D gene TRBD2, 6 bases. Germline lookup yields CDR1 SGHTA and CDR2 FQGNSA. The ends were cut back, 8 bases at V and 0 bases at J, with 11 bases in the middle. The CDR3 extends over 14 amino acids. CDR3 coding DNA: TGTGCCAGCCGTAGCGGAAGCTCCTACAATGAGCAGTTCTTC. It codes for CASRSGSSYNEQFF. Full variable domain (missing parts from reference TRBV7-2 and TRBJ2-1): GAGVSQSPSNKVTEKGKDVELRCDPISGHTALYWYRQSLGQGLEFLIYFQGNSAPDKSGLPSDRFSAERTGGSVSTLTIQRTQQEDSAVYLCASRSGSSYNEQFFGPGTRLTVL.

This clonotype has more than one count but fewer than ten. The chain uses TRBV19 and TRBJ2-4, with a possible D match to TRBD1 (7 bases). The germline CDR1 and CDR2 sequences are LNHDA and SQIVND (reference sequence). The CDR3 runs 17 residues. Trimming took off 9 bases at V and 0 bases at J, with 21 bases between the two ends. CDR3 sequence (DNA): TGTGCCAGCTCCCGGGGGACAGCTAAACTAGCCAAAAACATTCAGTACTTC. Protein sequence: CASSRGTAKLAKNIQYF.